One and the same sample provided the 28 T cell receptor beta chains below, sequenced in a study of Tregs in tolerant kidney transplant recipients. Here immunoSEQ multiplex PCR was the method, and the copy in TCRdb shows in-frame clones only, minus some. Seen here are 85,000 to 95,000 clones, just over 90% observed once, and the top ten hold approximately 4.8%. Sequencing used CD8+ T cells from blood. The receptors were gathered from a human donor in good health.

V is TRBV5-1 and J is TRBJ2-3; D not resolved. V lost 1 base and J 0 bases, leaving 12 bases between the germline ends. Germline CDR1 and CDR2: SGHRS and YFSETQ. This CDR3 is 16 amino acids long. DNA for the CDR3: TGCGCCAGCAGCTTGTCGCCAGGTCCTAGCACAGATACGCAGTATTTT. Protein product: CASSLSPGPSTDTQYF. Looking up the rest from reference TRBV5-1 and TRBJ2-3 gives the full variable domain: KAGVTQTPRYLIKTRGQQVTLSCSPISGHRSVSWYQQTPGQGLQFLFEYFSETQRNKGNFPGRFSGRQFSNSRSEMNVSTLELGDSALYLCASSLSPGPSTDTQYFGPGTRLTVL.

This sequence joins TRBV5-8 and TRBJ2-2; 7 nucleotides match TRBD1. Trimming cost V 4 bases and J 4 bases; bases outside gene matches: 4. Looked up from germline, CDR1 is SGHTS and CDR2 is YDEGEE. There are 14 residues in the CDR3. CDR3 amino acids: CASSPTGPTGELFF. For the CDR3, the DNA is TGTGCCAGCAGCCCGACAGGGCCCACCGGGGAGCTGTTTTTT.

The CDR3 reads CASSIFFEKNTEAFF. CDR3 nucleotides: TGTGCCAGTAGTATATTTTTTGAGAAGAACACTGAAGCTTTCTTT. The chain couples TRBV19 to TRBJ1-1; D is unclear. Trimming cost V 2 bases and J 1 base, with 11 bases left between them. CDR1 is LNHDA and CDR2 is SQIVND in the germline V gene (reference sequence). CDR3 length equals 15 residues.

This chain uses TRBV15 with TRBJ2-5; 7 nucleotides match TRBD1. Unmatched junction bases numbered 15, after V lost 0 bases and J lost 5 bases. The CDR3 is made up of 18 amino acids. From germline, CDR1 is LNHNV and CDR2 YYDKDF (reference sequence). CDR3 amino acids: CATSRDRGKGGARETQYF. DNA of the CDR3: TGTGCCACCAGCAGAGATAGGGGAAAAGGGGGCGCGCGGGAGACCCAGTACTTC.

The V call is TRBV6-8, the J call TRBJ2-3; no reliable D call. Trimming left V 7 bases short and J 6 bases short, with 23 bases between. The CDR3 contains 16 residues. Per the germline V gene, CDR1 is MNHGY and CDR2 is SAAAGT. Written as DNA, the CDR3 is TGTGCCAGCACTAGAAAATCCATTGGCCCCCGGGATACGCAGTATTTT. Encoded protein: CASTRKSIGPRDTQYF.

CDR3 nucleotide sequence: TGTGCCAGCAGTGAACCCCGACAAGCTGGGGCCAACGTCCTGACTTTC. Translated: CASSEPRQAGANVLTF. The genes are TRBV25-1 and TRBJ2-6; D gene unclear. Trimming pared 2 bases from V and 2 bases from J, leaving 10 bases between. The CDR3 contains 16 residues. Germline V gene data show CDR1 as MGHDK and CDR2 as SYGVNS.

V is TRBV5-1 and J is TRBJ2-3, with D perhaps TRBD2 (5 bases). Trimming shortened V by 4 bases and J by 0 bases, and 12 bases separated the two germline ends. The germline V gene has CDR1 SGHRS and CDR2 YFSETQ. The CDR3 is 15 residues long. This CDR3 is CASSHVGGSTDTQYF. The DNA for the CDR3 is TGCGCCAGCAGCCACGTCGGCGGGAGCACAGATACGCAGTATTTT.

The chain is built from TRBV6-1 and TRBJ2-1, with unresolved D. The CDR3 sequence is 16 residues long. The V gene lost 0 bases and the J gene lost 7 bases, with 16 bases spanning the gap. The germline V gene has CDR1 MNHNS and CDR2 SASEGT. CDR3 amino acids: CASSEAKLAGWNEQFF. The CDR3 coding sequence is TGTGCCAGCAGTGAAGCGAAGTTAGCTGGGTGGAATGAGCAGTTCTTC.

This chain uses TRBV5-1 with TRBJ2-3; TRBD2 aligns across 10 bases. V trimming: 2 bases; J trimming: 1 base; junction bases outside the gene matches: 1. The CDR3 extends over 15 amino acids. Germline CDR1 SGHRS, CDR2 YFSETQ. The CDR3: CASSLGTSGTDTQYF. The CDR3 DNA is TGCGCCAGCAGCTTAGGGACTAGCGGCACAGATACGCAGTATTTT.

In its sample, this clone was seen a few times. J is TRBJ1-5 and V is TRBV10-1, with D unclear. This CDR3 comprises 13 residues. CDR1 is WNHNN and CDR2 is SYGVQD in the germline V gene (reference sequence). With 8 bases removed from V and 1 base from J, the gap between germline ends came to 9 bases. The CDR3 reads CASPKFSNQPQHF. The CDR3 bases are TGCGCCAGCCCGAAATTCAGCAATCAGCCCCAGCATTTT.

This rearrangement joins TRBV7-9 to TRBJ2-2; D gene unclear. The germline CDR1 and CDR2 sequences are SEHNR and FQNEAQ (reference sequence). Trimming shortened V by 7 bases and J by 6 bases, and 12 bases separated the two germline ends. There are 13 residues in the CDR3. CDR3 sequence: CASTNRLSGELFF. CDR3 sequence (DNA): TGTGCCAGCACCAACCGTTTGTCCGGGGAGCTGTTTTTT. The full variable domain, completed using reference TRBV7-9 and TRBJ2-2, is DTGVSQNPRHKITKRGQNVTFRCDPISEHNRLYWYRQTLGQGPEFLTYFQNEAQLEKSRLLSDRFSAERPKGSFSTLEIQRTEQGDSAMYLCASTNRLSGELFFGEGSRLTVL.

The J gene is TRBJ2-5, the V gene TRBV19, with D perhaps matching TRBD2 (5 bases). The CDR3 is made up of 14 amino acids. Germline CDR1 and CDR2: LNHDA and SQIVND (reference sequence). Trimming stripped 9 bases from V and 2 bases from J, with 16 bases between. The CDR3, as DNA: TGTGCCAGCTCCCTGGCGGGCCCTCAAGAGACCCAGTACTTC. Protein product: CASSLAGPQETQYF.

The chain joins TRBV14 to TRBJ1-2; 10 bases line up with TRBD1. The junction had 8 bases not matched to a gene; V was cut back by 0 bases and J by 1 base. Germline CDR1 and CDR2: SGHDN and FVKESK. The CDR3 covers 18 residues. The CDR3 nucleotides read TGTGCCAGCAGCCAAGATGGGGACAGGGGCCCGAATAACTATGGCTACACCTTC. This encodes CASSQDGDRGPNNYGYTF.

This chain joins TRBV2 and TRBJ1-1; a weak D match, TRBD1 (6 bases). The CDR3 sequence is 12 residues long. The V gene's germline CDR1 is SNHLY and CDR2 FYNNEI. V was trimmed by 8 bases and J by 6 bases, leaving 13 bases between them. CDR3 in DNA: TGTGCCAGCCCAGGGGTTCCCCCTGAAGCTTTCTTT. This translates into CASPGVPPEAFF.

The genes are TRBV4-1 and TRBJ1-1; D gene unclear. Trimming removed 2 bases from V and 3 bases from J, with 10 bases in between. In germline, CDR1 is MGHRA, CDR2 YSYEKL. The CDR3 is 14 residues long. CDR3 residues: CASSQTTWDTEAFF. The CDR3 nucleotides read TGCGCCAGCAGCCAAACTACATGGGACACTGAAGCTTTCTTT.

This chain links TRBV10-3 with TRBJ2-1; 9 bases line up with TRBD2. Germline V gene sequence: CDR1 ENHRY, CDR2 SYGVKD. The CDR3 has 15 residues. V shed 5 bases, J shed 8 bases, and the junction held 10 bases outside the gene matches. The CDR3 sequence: CAISIYSGSSDEQFF. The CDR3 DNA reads TGTGCCATCAGTATATATAGCGGGAGCAGCGATGAGCAGTTCTTC.

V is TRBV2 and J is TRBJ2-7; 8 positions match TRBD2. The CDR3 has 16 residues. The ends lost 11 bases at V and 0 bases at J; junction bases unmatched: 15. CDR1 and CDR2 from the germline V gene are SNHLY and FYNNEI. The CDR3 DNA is TGTGCCTTTCAAGGGGTCTGGCGGGGGGCCTCCTACGAGCAGTACTTC. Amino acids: CAFQGVWRGASYEQYF.

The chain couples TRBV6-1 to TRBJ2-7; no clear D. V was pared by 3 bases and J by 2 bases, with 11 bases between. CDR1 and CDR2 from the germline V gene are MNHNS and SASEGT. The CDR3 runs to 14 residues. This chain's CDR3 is CASSEDGVAYEQYF. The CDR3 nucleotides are TGTGCCAGCAGTGAGGACGGTGTAGCCTACGAGCAGTACTTC.

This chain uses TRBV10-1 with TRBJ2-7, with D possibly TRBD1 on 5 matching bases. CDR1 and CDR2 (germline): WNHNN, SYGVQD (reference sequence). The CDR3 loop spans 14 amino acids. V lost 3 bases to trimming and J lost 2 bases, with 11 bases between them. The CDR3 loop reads CASSDTGHPYEQYF. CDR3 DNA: TGCGCCAGCAGTGATACAGGTCACCCCTACGAGCAGTACTTC.

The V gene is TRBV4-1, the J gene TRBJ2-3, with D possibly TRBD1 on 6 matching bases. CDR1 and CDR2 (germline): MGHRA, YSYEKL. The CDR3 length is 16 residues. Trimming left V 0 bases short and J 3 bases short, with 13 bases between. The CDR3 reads CASSQDPRGGTDTQYF. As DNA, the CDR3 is TGCGCCAGCAGCCAAGATCCGAGAGGGGGAACAGATACGCAGTATTTT.

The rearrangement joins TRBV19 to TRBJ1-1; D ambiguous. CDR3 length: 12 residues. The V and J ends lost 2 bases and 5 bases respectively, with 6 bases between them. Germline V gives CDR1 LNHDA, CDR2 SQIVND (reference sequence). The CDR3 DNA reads TGTGCCAGTAGTATAAGCGTAACTGAAGCTTTCTTT. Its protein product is CASSISVTEAFF.

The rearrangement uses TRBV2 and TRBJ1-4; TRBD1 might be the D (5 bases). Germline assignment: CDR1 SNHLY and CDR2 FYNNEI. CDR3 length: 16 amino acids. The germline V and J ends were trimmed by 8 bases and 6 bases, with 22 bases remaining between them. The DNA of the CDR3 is TGTGCCAGCGGCCCCCACCGGGGGGGGGTGGATGAAAAACTGTTTTTT. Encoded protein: CASGPHRGGVDEKLFF.

CDR3 DNA: TGTGCCAGCAGTCACCGGAGACAGGGGGAACGCTATGGCTACACCTTC. Translated: CASSHRRQGERYGYTF. This chain connects TRBV27 to TRBJ1-2, with 9 bases that match TRBD1. In germline, CDR1 is MNHEY, CDR2 SMNVEV (reference sequence). There are 16 residues in the CDR3. V shed 5 bases and J 4 bases; nucleotides not matched to a gene: 11.

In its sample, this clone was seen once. This CDR3 is CASSGTGSPTQYF. In nucleotides, the CDR3 is TGTGCCAGCAGTGGGACAGGGAGCCCTACGCAGTATTTT. The V and J genes are TRBV6-1 and TRBJ2-3, with TRBD1 matching 8 bases. The CDR3 is 13 residues long. V trimming: 4 bases; J trimming: 8 bases; junction bases outside the gene matches: 5. Germline assignment: CDR1 MNHNS and CDR2 SASEGT.

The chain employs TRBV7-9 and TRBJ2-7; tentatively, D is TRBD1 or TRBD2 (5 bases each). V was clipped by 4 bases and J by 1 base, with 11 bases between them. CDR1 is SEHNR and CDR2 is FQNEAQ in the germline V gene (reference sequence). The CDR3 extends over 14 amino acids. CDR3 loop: CASSSRDVSYEQYF. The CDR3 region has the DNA TGTGCCAGCAGCTCCCGGGACGTATCCTACGAGCAGTACTTC.

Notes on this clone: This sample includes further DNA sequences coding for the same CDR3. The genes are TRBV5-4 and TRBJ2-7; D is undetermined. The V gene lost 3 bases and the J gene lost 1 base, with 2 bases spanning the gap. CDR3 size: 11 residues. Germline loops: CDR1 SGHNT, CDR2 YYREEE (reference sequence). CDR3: CASSSSYEQYF. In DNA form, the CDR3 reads TGTGCCAGCAGCTCATCCTACGAGCAGTACTTC.

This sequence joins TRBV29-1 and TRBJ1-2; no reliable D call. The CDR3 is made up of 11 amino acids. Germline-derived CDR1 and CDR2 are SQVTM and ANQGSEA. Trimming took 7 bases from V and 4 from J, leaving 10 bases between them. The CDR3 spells CSAPWAYGYTF. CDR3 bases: TGCAGCGCCCCCTGGGCCTATGGCTACACCTTC.

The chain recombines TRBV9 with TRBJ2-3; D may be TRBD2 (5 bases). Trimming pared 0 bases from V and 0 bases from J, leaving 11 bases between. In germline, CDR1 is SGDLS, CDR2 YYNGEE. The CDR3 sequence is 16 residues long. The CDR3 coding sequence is TGTGCCAGCAGCGTAGTAGGAGGAACTAGCACAGATACGCAGTATTTT. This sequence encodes CASSVVGGTSTDTQYF. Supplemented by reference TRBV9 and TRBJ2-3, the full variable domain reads DSGVTQTPKHLITATGQRVTLRCSPRSGDLSVYWYQQSLDQGLQFLIQYYNGEERAKGNILERFSAQQFPDLHSELNLSSLELGDSALYFCASSVVGGTSTDTQYFGPGTRLTVL.